The clone carrying this T cell receptor (beta chain) occurred a few times. What it binds is unknown. Between the trimmed V and J ends, which lost 6 bases and 9 bases, there was a span of 18 bases. The CDR3 extends over 15 amino acids. Germline V gives CDR1 SNHLY, CDR2 FYNNEI. This sample is part of a study of cytomegalovirus exposure and HLA in healthy donors. Background on the study: Early released data had around 79 million unique TCRs, all coming from HLA-typed donors. Study outcomes and limitations: At a 0.05 false discovery rate, a later analysis found around 17,000 TCR beta sequences to be associated with HLA alleles. Sequencing probably produced one cluster of sequence variants that were highly shared. Cytomegalovirus status was reportedly diagnosed by the classifier with high specificity and sensitivity.

PCR amplification relied on 60 Vbeta primers (plus 13 Jbeta primers). TCRdb keeps only in-frame clones here, not all; method: immunoSEQ multiplex PCR. Of fewer than 250,000 clones listed, roughly 85% are singletons. This receptor was obtained from a male donor in good health and CMV-seronegative. Sequencing was carried out using PBMCs. The chain carries TRBV2 and TRBJ1-6; perhaps TRBD1 as D (6 bases). The CDR3 sequence is CASRQGWLSLSPLHF. CDR3 bases: TGTGCCAGCAGACAGGGTTGGCTCTCCCTTTCACCCCTCCACTTT.